This is a list of T cell receptor beta chains from one sample in a study of blood T cell repertoires in COVID-19. This table comes from immunoSEQ multiplex PCR, and its TCRdb copy is limited to in-frame clones, with some not included. Of approximately 110,000 clones in the sample, roughly 85% were seen once. Sequencing input: peripheral blood. The receptors here all came from a man aged 40-55 years with acute or convalescent COVID-19. The CDR3 runs from the conserved cysteine through the conserved F or W. The order of the fields is J gene, V gene, D gene, clone size, CDR3 protein, CDR3 DNA. D genes are given only for firm matches. Clone size appears in some rows only: once, few, many, or a class for an expanded clone.

j_call: TRBJ1-1; v_call: TRBV4-1; d_call: NA; clone_size: NA; cdr3_aa: CASSQDNFRTGPTEAFF; cdr3_nt: TGCGCCAGCAGCCAAGATAATTTCCGTACAGGGCCCACTGAAGCTTTCTTT
j_call: TRBJ2-1; v_call: TRBV15; d_call: NA; clone_size: once; cdr3_aa: CATSRDLGSYNEQFF; cdr3_nt: TGTGCCACCAGCAGAGATCTAGGGAGCTACAATGAGCAGTTCTTC
j_call: TRBJ2-5; v_call: TRBV4-2; d_call: TRBD2; clone_size: NA; cdr3_aa: CASSPNGGSGGARETQYF; cdr3_nt: TGTGCCAGCAGCCCCAACGGGGGGAGCGGGGGGGCCCGGGAGACCCAGTACTTC
j_call: TRBJ2-7; v_call: TRBV2; d_call: TRBD1; clone_size: NA; cdr3_aa: CASRDRGLPRYEQYF; cdr3_nt: TGTGCCAGCAGGGACAGGGGCCTTCCCCGCTACGAGCAGTACTTC
j_call: TRBJ2-7; v_call: TRBV29-1; d_call: TRBD1; clone_size: few; cdr3_aa: CSVSGQGFHEQYF; cdr3_nt: TGCAGCGTATCGGGACAGGGGTTCCACGAGCAGTACTTC
j_call: TRBJ2-3; v_call: TRBV3-1/TRBV3-2; d_call: TRBD2; clone_size: once; cdr3_aa: CASSLQRGPGDTQYF; cdr3_nt: TGTGCCAGCAGCCTTCAGCGGGGGCCAGGAGATACGCAGTATTTT
j_call: TRBJ2-1; v_call: TRBV4-1; d_call: NA; clone_size: NA; cdr3_aa: CASSQEFWDSQFF; cdr3_nt: TGCGCCAGCAGCCAAGAATTCTGGGACTCGCAGTTCTTC
j_call: TRBJ1-4; v_call: TRBV2; d_call: TRBD1; clone_size: NA; cdr3_aa: CASREDRAEGEKLFF; cdr3_nt: TGTGCCAGCAGGGAGGACAGGGCGGAAGGTGAAAAACTGTTTTTT
j_call: TRBJ1-1; v_call: TRBV5-1; d_call: TRBD1; clone_size: NA; cdr3_aa: CASSPSTGVDEAFF; cdr3_nt: TGCGCCAGCAGCCCCTCGACAGGGGTCGATGAAGCTTTCTTT
j_call: TRBJ2-5; v_call: TRBV2; d_call: TRBD2; clone_size: NA; cdr3_aa: CASSELNWKAGGQETQYF; cdr3_nt: TGTGCCAGCAGTGAACTTAATTGGAAAGCGGGGGGGCAAGAGACCCAGTACTTC
j_call: TRBJ2-2; v_call: TRBV6-5; d_call: TRBD2; clone_size: few; cdr3_aa: CASSYSVRGLTGELFF; cdr3_nt: TGTGCCAGCAGTTACTCGGTGCGGGGGTTGACCGGGGAGCTGTTTTTT
j_call: TRBJ1-1; v_call: TRBV7-6; d_call: NA; clone_size: NA; cdr3_aa: CASSPDSRAFF; cdr3_nt: TGTGCCAGCAGTCCTGACTCGCGGGCTTTCTTT
j_call: TRBJ2-7; v_call: TRBV12-3/TRBV12-4; d_call: TRBD1; clone_size: once; cdr3_aa: CASSNDRGRGQYF; cdr3_nt: TGTGCCAGCAGTAACGACAGGGGGCGGGGGCAGTACTTC
j_call: TRBJ2-5; v_call: TRBV5-1; d_call: TRBD2; clone_size: NA; cdr3_aa: CARGTGGSGETQYF; cdr3_nt: TGCGCCCGCGGGACGGGGGGTTCTGGGGAGACCCAGTACTTC
j_call: TRBJ2-5; v_call: TRBV12-5; d_call: NA; clone_size: NA; cdr3_aa: CASGLVWRHPLGGETQYF; cdr3_nt: TGTGCTAGTGGTTTGGTATGGCGTCACCCCCTAGGCGGGGAGACCCAGTACTTC
j_call: TRBJ2-2; v_call: TRBV7-9; d_call: NA; clone_size: NA; cdr3_aa: CASSSLGGDGELFF; cdr3_nt: TGTGCCAGCAGCTCCCTCGGCGGGGACGGGGAGCTGTTTTTT
j_call: TRBJ1-5; v_call: TRBV5-5; d_call: NA; clone_size: NA; cdr3_aa: CASSGTGIQPQHF; cdr3_nt: TGTGCCAGCAGCGGAACAGGGATCCAGCCCCAGCATTTT
j_call: TRBJ2-2; v_call: TRBV2; d_call: NA; clone_size: NA; cdr3_aa: CASRERSGTGELFF; cdr3_nt: TGTGCCAGCAGAGAGAGGTCTGGGACCGGGGAGCTGTTTTTT
j_call: TRBJ2-7; v_call: TRBV6-5; d_call: NA; clone_size: NA; cdr3_aa: CASRARTGAYEQYF; cdr3_nt: TGTGCCAGCAGGGCCCGGACGGGAGCCTACGAGCAGTACTTC
j_call: TRBJ2-2; v_call: TRBV2; d_call: TRBD2; clone_size: NA; cdr3_aa: CASNPTSGGYVGELFF; cdr3_nt: TGTGCCAGCAATCCGACTAGCGGGGGGTATGTCGGGGAGCTGTTTTTT
j_call: TRBJ1-1; v_call: TRBV28; d_call: TRBD1; clone_size: NA; cdr3_aa: CASSPLGQGAPISRAFF; cdr3_nt: TGTGCCAGCAGTCCCCTCGGACAGGGGGCGCCGATTAGCCGAGCTTTCTTT
j_call: TRBJ2-5; v_call: TRBV7-2; d_call: NA; clone_size: NA; cdr3_aa: CASSLGGVIGGETQYF; cdr3_nt: TGTGCCAGCAGCTTAGGGGGCGTCATCGGTGGAGAGACCCAGTACTTC
j_call: TRBJ2-3; v_call: TRBV9; d_call: TRBD1; clone_size: NA; cdr3_aa: CASAPGQLADTQYF; cdr3_nt: TGTGCCTCGGCGCCGGGACAGCTGGCAGATACGCAGTATTTT
j_call: TRBJ1-4; v_call: TRBV18; d_call: NA; clone_size: NA; cdr3_aa: CASSLTDSNEKLFF; cdr3_nt: TGTGCCAGCTCACTTACTGATTCGAACGAAAAACTGTTTTTT
j_call: TRBJ2-3; v_call: TRBV4-2; d_call: TRBD2; clone_size: NA; cdr3_aa: CASSRPLGQAGGSTDTQYF; cdr3_nt: TGTGCCAGCAGCCGCCCCCTGGGACAAGCGGGGGGTTCCACAGATACGCAGTATTTT
j_call: TRBJ2-1; v_call: TRBV27; d_call: TRBD2; clone_size: NA; cdr3_aa: CASSLAPTGGDEQFF; cdr3_nt: TGTGCCAGCAGTTTAGCTCCGACGGGAGGTGATGAGCAGTTCTTC
j_call: TRBJ1-6; v_call: TRBV3-1/TRBV3-2; d_call: TRBD1; clone_size: NA; cdr3_aa: CASSQAGGGGYSPLHF; cdr3_nt: TGTGCCAGCAGCCAAGCAGGGGGCGGAGGGTATTCACCCCTCCACTTT
j_call: TRBJ2-3; v_call: TRBV25-1; d_call: NA; clone_size: NA; cdr3_aa: CASSDGAAEGTDTQYF; cdr3_nt: TGTGCCAGCAGTGATGGCGCGGCGGAAGGCACAGATACGCAGTATTTT
j_call: TRBJ1-1; v_call: TRBV6-2/TRBV6-3; d_call: NA; clone_size: once; cdr3_aa: CASSYQGQGNTEAFF; cdr3_nt: TGTGCCAGCAGTTATCAGGGGCAGGGGAACACTGAAGCTTTCTTT